The 27 T cell receptor beta chains below come from one sample, sequenced in a study of CD8+ T cells in alopecia areata. Reverse transcription of extracted RNA yielded cDNA, which provided the sequencing template. The assay was immunoSEQ multiplex PCR, and TCRdb's table has in-frame clones only and misses some. The sample records 170,000 or so clones, roughly 65% being singletons. This sample's treatment: oral pan-JAK inhibitor, 5-10 mg twice daily. The sequencing used CD4+ T cells sorted from blood, collected at week 4, from a patient treated with tofacitinib. The source is a human donor with alopecia areata.

The V and J genes are TRBV7-9 and TRBJ1-2; no reliable D call. The CDR3 is 13 residues long. The V end lost 1 base, the J end lost 8 bases, and 11 bases lay between the germline ends. The germline CDR1 and CDR2 sequences are SEHNR and FQNEAQ (reference sequence). The CDR3 loop is CASSLGTNVGYTF. For the CDR3, the DNA is TGTGCCAGCAGCTTAGGGACCAACGTGGGCTACACCTTC.

CDR3 amino acids: CATSRATGHTEAFF. The DNA of the CDR3 is TGTGCCACCAGCAGGGCTACAGGGCACACTGAAGCTTTCTTT. V gene TRBV15 combines with J gene TRBJ1-1; D possibly corresponds to TRBD1 (6 bases). The CDR3 runs 14 residues. Germline values: CDR1 LNHNV, CDR2 YYDKDF (reference sequence). Trimming removed 3 bases from V and 3 bases from J, with 11 bases in between.

The chain combines TRBV4-3 with TRBJ2-7, with 7 nucleotides matching TRBD1. With 0 bases clipped from V and 3 bases from J, the junction kept 5 bases outside the gene matches. The CDR3 sequence is 15 residues long. Germline CDR1 is LGHNA and CDR2 is YSLEER. The CDR3 here is CASSQERDRVYEQYF. DNA of the CDR3: TGCGCCAGCAGCCAAGAACGGGACAGAGTCTACGAGCAGTACTTC.

The chain recombines TRBV7-8 with TRBJ1-4, with 7 bases aligning to TRBD1. V trimming: 4 bases; J trimming: 7 bases; junction bases outside the gene matches: 9. CDR1 is SGHVS, CDR2 FQNEAQ, per germline. CDR3 size: 15 residues. In nucleotides, the CDR3 is TGTGCCAGCAGCTCGGAAACAGGGGACGGTGAAAAACTGTTTTTT. This sequence encodes CASSSETGDGEKLFF.

A few counts support this clone. The CDR3 sequence is CASSPRTAANEKLFF. CDR3 bases: TGTGCCAGCAGCCCGCGGACAGCAGCTAATGAAAAACTGTTTTTT. The V call is TRBV7-9, the J call TRBJ1-4; tentative D call: TRBD1 (6 bases). Trimming stripped 5 bases from V and 3 bases from J, with 13 bases between. In germline, CDR1 is SEHNR, CDR2 FQNEAQ (reference sequence). The CDR3 extends over 15 amino acids.

The chain employs TRBV5-1 and TRBJ2-3; possible D gene TRBD2, 5 bases. Germline V CDR1 and CDR2: SGHRS, YFSETQ. V was clipped by 0 bases and J by 0 bases, with 8 bases between them. This CDR3 contains 15 residues. In nucleotides, the CDR3 is TGCGCCAGCAGCTTGGCCGAGGGTAGCACAGATACGCAGTATTTT. Protein: CASSLAEGSTDTQYF.

This clone was observed a handful of times. The J gene is TRBJ2-2, the V gene TRBV29-1; D not certain. The ends were cut back, 8 bases at V and 8 bases at J, with 12 bases in the middle. Germline V gene data show CDR1 as SQVTM and CDR2 as ANQGSEA. This CDR3 region has 11 residues. This CDR3 is CSYITRGELFF. The CDR3 region has the DNA TGCAGCTACATAACCCGGGGGGAGCTGTTTTTT.

The J gene is TRBJ2-5, the V gene TRBV30; D is ambiguous. Per germline, CDR1 GTSNPN and CDR2 SVGIG (reference sequence). V lost 3 bases, J lost 2 bases, and 13 bases lay in between. This CDR3 spans 14 amino acids. The CDR3 sequence is CAWRSATGQETQYF. The DNA of the CDR3 is TGTGCCTGGAGATCGGCGACCGGGCAAGAGACCCAGTACTTC.

The chain links TRBV5-4 to TRBJ2-1; 7 bases agree with TRBD2. The V segment lost 3 bases and the J segment 1 base; nucleotides outside the gene matches: 4. The length of the CDR3 is 15 residues. Germline V gene lookup returns CDR1 SGHNT and CDR2 YYREEE (reference sequence). CDR3 in DNA: TGTGCCAGCAGCTGGGGGGGTTCGTCCTACAATGAGCAGTTCTTC. It specifies CASSWGGSSYNEQFF.

The chain couples TRBV29-1 to TRBJ2-3; TRBD2 might be the D (5 bases). Germline CDR1 SQVTM, CDR2 ANQGSEA. This CDR3 is built from 15 residues. V was clipped by 4 bases and J by 3 bases, with 17 bases between them. The CDR3 nucleotides are TGCAGCGTTGTTCCGTCTGGGAGTTGGACAGATACGCAGTATTTT. As protein: CSVVPSGSWTDTQYF.

This clone occurred a few times. The chain employs TRBV29-1 and TRBJ1-3, with D unclear. V lost 4 bases and J lost 3, with 7 bases in between. CDR3 length equals 12 residues. The germline CDR1 and CDR2 sequences are SQVTM and ANQGSEA. The CDR3 protein is CSVGGGGNTIYF. In nucleotides, the CDR3 is TGCAGCGTTGGAGGAGGTGGAAACACCATATATTTT.

The chain carries TRBV10-3 and TRBJ2-7; 7 bases agree with TRBD1. There are 16 residues in the CDR3. The germline gives CDR1 ENHRY, CDR2 SYGVKD. Losses at the gene ends were 4 bases for V and 0 bases for J; bases not matched to a gene: 9. The CDR3 loop is CAISGDNGTDSYEQYF. Here the CDR3 DNA reads TGTGCCATCAGTGGGGATAATGGGACAGACTCCTACGAGCAGTACTTC.

The V gene is TRBV30, the J gene TRBJ1-3, with D maybe TRBD1 (5 bases). V was trimmed by 0 bases and J by 0 bases, leaving 18 bases between them. Germline values: CDR1 GTSNPN, CDR2 SVGIG (reference sequence). CDR3 length: 18 residues. The CDR3 DNA reads TGTGCCTGGAGTGTAATCGTTACAGGCCGATACTCTGGAAACACCATATATTTT. This translates into CAWSVIVTGRYSGNTIYF.

The J gene is TRBJ2-3, the V gene TRBV7-9, with 7 bases identical to TRBD2. V was clipped by 1 base and J by 3 bases; unmatched bases: 1. Germline CDR1 is SEHNR and CDR2 is FQNEAQ (reference sequence). The CDR3 contains 14 residues. CDR3 coding DNA: TGTGCCAGCAGCTTAGGGCGGGGGACAGATACGCAGTATTTT. It yields the protein CASSLGRGTDTQYF.

The V call is TRBV6-5, the J call TRBJ1-6; D unclear. V lost 8 bases and J 7 bases, leaving 12 bases between the germline ends. Germline V gene sequence: CDR1 MNHEY, CDR2 SVGAGI. This CDR3 region has 13 residues. The CDR3 bases are TGTGCCAGCGGCGGGAACACAAATTCACCCCTCCACTTT. This sequence encodes CASGGNTNSPLHF.

V is TRBV30 and J is TRBJ1-1; unclear D gene. CDR3 length: 11 residues. Germline-derived CDR1 and CDR2 are GTSNPN and SVGIG (reference sequence). V shed 3 bases and J shed 8 bases, with 10 bases lying between them. This chain's CDR3 is CAWRGGWEAFF. In DNA form, the CDR3 reads TGTGCCTGGAGAGGTGGATGGGAAGCTTTCTTT.

The chain has TRBV5-1 and TRBJ2-1; 7 bases map to TRBD1. V lost 4 bases to trimming and J lost 0 bases; unmatched junction nucleotides: 10. Germline-derived CDR1 and CDR2 are SGHRS and YFSETQ. The length of the CDR3 is 17 residues. The DNA for the CDR3 is TGCGCCAGCAGCCCCACAGGGGCTCGGGGCTCCTACAATGAGCAGTTCTTC. This gives the protein CASSPTGARGSYNEQFF.

J is TRBJ1-2 and V is TRBV29-1; D is perhaps TRBD1 (6 bases). V was pared by 3 bases and J by 3 bases, with 11 bases between. The CDR3 runs to 13 residues. The germline CDR1 and CDR2 sequences are SQVTM and ANQGSEA. CDR3 loop: CSVEGASYYGYTF. CDR3 coding DNA: TGCAGCGTTGAGGGGGCGAGTTACTATGGCTACACCTTC.

This clone has a handful of counts. This chain uses TRBV10-3 with TRBJ1-3; 7 nucleotides align to TRBD1. Germline V gene data show CDR1 as ENHRY and CDR2 as SYGVKD. With V trimmed by 6 bases and J by 0 bases, 5 bases remained unmatched. CDR3 size: 15 residues. In nucleotides, the CDR3 is TGTGCCATCAGCCGCGGGACAGACTCTGGAAACACCATATATTTT. Residues: CAISRGTDSGNTIYF.

V and J are TRBV4-2 and TRBJ2-6; 7 bases are shared with TRBD1. Germline CDR1 LGHNA, CDR2 YNFKEQ. V shed 0 bases, J shed 3 bases, and the junction held 8 bases outside the gene matches. This CDR3 has 18 amino acids. For the CDR3, the DNA is TGTGCCAGCAGCCAAGAGGGGGACAGAATCGGTGGGGCCAACGTCCTGACTTTC. This codes for CASSQEGDRIGGANVLTF.

J is TRBJ2-2 and V is TRBV29-1; 13 bases map to TRBD2. The trim removed 7 bases at V and 6 bases at J, leaving 5 bases unmatched. The germline V gene encodes CDR1 SQVTM and CDR2 ANQGSEA. CDR3 length equals 14 residues. The CDR3 DNA reads as TGCAGCGCCCGGACTAGCGGGGGACCCGGGGAGCTGTTTTTT. Translation gives CSARTSGGPGELFF.

The chain employs TRBV29-1 and TRBJ2-3, with D possibly being TRBD1 (6 bases). The CDR3 has 12 residues. CDR1 and CDR2 (germline): SQVTM, ANQGSEA. V dropped 8 bases and J dropped 4 bases, with 13 bases sitting between them. The chain's CDR3 is CSTQAGADTQYF. The CDR3, as DNA: TGCAGCACTCAGGCAGGGGCAGATACGCAGTATTTT.

This clone was recorded once. At the DNA level, this CDR3 is encoded by other sequences in the same sample as well. This chain uses TRBV29-1 with TRBJ1-2, with D perhaps TRBD1 (5 bases). The CDR3 runs 11 residues. Trimming cost V 4 bases and J 5 bases, with 8 bases left between them. CDR1 is SQVTM and CDR2 is ANQGSEA in the germline V gene. The CDR3 DNA is TGCAGCGTTGGGCAGGGTTATGGCTACACCTTC. Its protein is CSVGQGYGYTF.

A remark on this clone: The sample has other DNA sequences that encode this CDR3 too. This chain links TRBV30 with TRBJ1-5, with a possible D match to TRBD1 (5 bases). Trimming removed 3 bases at V and 2 bases at J, with 8 bases between. This CDR3 is 13 amino acids long. Germline CDR1 is GTSNPN and CDR2 is SVGIG (reference sequence). CDR3: CAWSGQGNQPQHF. The CDR3 DNA is TGTGCCTGGAGCGGACAAGGCAATCAGCCCCAGCATTTT.

The chain recombines TRBV29-1 with TRBJ1-1; TRBD1 might be the D (6 bases). In germline, CDR1 is SQVTM, CDR2 ANQGSEA. The V end was cut by 7 bases, the J end by 2 bases, with 20 bases between. The CDR3 loop spans 15 amino acids. The CDR3 DNA sequence: TGCAGCGCCAAACAGGGATCGTTTCTTAACACTGAAGCTTTCTTT. Its translation: CSAKQGSFLNTEAFF.

Concerning this clone: Within the sample, other DNA sequences also encode this same CDR3. The chain uses TRBV7-2 and TRBJ2-7; D not resolved. Per the germline V gene, CDR1 is SGHTA and CDR2 is FQGNSA. V was cut by 1 base and J by 5 bases, with 3 bases left in between. This CDR3 spans 11 amino acids. The CDR3 DNA sequence: TGTGCCAGCAGCTTAGGAGACGAGCAGTACTTC. It specifies CASSLGDEQYF.

The V gene is TRBV29-1, the J gene TRBJ1-1; D gene uncertain. Trimming pared 7 bases from V and 3 bases from J, leaving 15 bases between. Germline CDR1 reads SQVTM; CDR2 reads ANQGSEA. CDR3 length: 13 amino acids. CDR3 sequence (DNA): TGCAGCGCCCGGGGATTATACGACACTGAAGCTTTCTTT. This gives the protein CSARGLYDTEAFF.